A single sample gave rise to the 22 T cell receptor beta chains below, sequenced in a study of blood T cell repertoires in COVID-19 (dated by TCRdb to 2019 to 2021). Libraries were made using the immunoSEQ multiplex PCR assay. The table comes from immuneACCESS by way of TCRdb, which keeps in-frame sequences with V and J called. Part of the clones is missing from these tables; in studies checked, under half for an unresolved V gene and the rest for unknown reasons. The sample includes around 90,000 clones, with 81% observed a single time. The ten largest clones capture about 13% of the sample. The sequenced sample consisted of peripheral blood. These receptors were collected from a human donor in a cohort sampled during active COVID-19.

CDR3 sequence: CASSARQGARATGELFF. The CDR3 DNA reads as TGTGCCAGCAGCGCCAGGCAGGGGGCGCGAGCCACCGGGGAGCTGTTTTTT. V usage is TRBV11-2 and J usage is TRBJ2-2, with 8 nucleotides matching TRBD1. After removal of 5 bases from V and 4 bases from J, the junction contained 12 bases not matched to a gene. This CDR3 contains 17 residues. Germline V gene lookup returns CDR1 SGHAT and CDR2 FQNNGV.

This clone is a singleton in its sample. The chain couples TRBV12-1 to TRBJ2-7; TRBD2 was called by the table and not checked on the DNA. TRBV12-1 is a pseudogene segment. This CDR3 has 14 amino acids. CDR3 in DNA: TGTGCCAGCAGCTCCTCGGGGGGGCCGAAAGAGCAGTACTTC. Translation gives CASSSSGGPKEQYF.

The V and J genes are TRBV5-1 and TRBJ1-3; tentatively, D is TRBD1 (5 bases). Trimming left V 2 bases short and J 4 bases short, with 31 bases between. This CDR3 spans 21 amino acids. Germline CDR1 is SGHRS and CDR2 is YFSETQ. The CDR3: CASSFYPSLPSQGLGGNTIYF. The CDR3 DNA sequence: TGCGCCAGCAGCTTTTATCCATCACTTCCAAGCCAGGGTCTGGGAGGAAACACCATATATTTT.

The J gene is TRBJ2-2, the V gene TRBV7-2, with 8 bases matching TRBD2. The germline V gene encodes CDR1 SGHTA and CDR2 FQGNSA. The CDR3 has 16 residues. After removal of 3 bases from V and 8 bases from J, the junction contained 11 bases not matched to a gene. DNA of the CDR3: TGTGCCAGCAGCTTTAGGAGCGGGGGAACAGGAGGGGAGCTGTTTTTT. Amino acids: CASSFRSGGTGGELFF.

The chain carries TRBV5-4 and TRBJ1-2; 7 bases fit TRBD1. The CDR3 is made up of 16 amino acids. V trimming: 2 bases; J trimming: 1 base; junction bases outside the gene matches: 8. The germline gives CDR1 SGHNT, CDR2 YYREEE (reference sequence). The CDR3 sequence is CASSFNRDRLNYGYTF. CDR3 DNA sequence: TGTGCCAGCAGCTTCAACCGGGACAGACTTAACTATGGCTACACCTTC.

The V gene is TRBV24-1, the J gene TRBJ2-7; 8 bases map to TRBD2. Germline assignment: CDR1 KGHDR and CDR2 SFDVKD. The V segment lost 5 bases and the J segment 4 bases; nucleotides outside the gene matches: 6. The CDR3 has 14 residues. The CDR3 protein is CATSASGGQYEQYF. The DNA of the CDR3 is TGTGCCACCAGTGCCTCGGGGGGGCAATACGAGCAGTACTTC.

The V and J genes are TRBV19 and TRBJ2-2, with D possibly TRBD1 on 5 matching bases. This CDR3 comprises 16 residues. V was cut by 4 bases and J by 0 bases, with 12 bases left in between. Germline CDR1 reads LNHDA; CDR2 reads SQIVND (reference sequence). Here the CDR3 DNA reads TGTGCCAGTAGTACCAACAGGTTTACGAACACCGGGGAGCTGTTTTTT. Translation: CASSTNRFTNTGELFF.

The chain recombines TRBV11-2 with TRBJ1-1; no reliable D call. Trimming stripped 4 bases from V and 4 bases from J, with 10 bases between. Germline CDR1 reads SGHAT; CDR2 reads FQNNGV. The CDR3 length is 13 residues. DNA of the CDR3: TGTGCCAGCAGCTCGACACTTTCCACTGAAGCTTTCTTT. Its translation is CASSSTLSTEAFF.

The table lists this clone with a few counts. V is TRBV4-1 and J is TRBJ1-6; TRBD1 matches 9 bases. Germline CDR1 MGHRA, CDR2 YSYEKL. V trimming: 1 base; J trimming: 9 bases; junction bases outside the gene matches: 7. CDR3 length: 16 amino acids. CDR3 loop: CASSQVRRQGVSPLHF. The CDR3 region has the DNA TGCGCCAGCAGCCAAGTCAGGAGACAGGGGGTTTCACCCCTCCACTTT.

This clone was seen only a few times. V gene TRBV5-1 combines with J gene TRBJ2-4, with 7 positions matching TRBD2. Germline values: CDR1 SGHRS, CDR2 YFSETQ. V was clipped by 0 bases and J by 7 bases; unmatched bases: 7. The CDR3 has 15 residues. CDR3 residues: CASSLVMGEGNIQYF. CDR3 DNA: TGCGCCAGCAGCTTGGTTATGGGGGAGGGTAACATTCAGTACTTC. The variable domain in full, completed from reference TRBV5-1 and TRBJ2-4, reads KAGVTQTPRYLIKTRGQQVTLSCSPISGHRSVSWYQQTPGQGLQFLFEYFSETQRNKGNFPGRFSGRQFSNSRSEMNVSTLELGDSALYLCASSLVMGEGNIQYFGAGTRLSVL.

The chain recombines TRBV6-6 with TRBJ2-3, with a possible D match to TRBD2 (6 bases). This CDR3 spans 12 amino acids. Germline values: CDR1 MNHNY, CDR2 SVGAGI (reference sequence). Trimming removed 2 bases at V and 8 bases at J, with 8 bases between. The DNA for the CDR3 is TGTGCCAGCAGTTACCCGGGACTTACGCAGTATTTT. Protein sequence: CASSYPGLTQYF.

In this sample, this clone turned up once. The rearrangement uses TRBV7-2 and TRBJ2-5, with D perhaps TRBD1 (5 bases). The germline V gene encodes CDR1 SGHTA and CDR2 FQGNSA. V gave up 1 base and J gave up 1 base, with 13 bases separating them. The CDR3 extends over 16 amino acids. The CDR3 spells CASSLVYWGSQETQYF. For the CDR3, the DNA is TGTGCCAGCAGCTTAGTGTATTGGGGCAGCCAAGAGACCCAGTACTTC.

This clone has just a few counts. V usage is TRBV9 and J usage is TRBJ1-1; D unclear. The CDR3 covers 14 residues. CDR1 is SGDLS, CDR2 YYNGEE, per germline. The V gene lost 0 bases and the J gene lost 0 bases, with 6 bases spanning the gap. The CDR3 loop reads CASSVVPVNTEAFF. CDR3 DNA: TGTGCCAGCAGCGTAGTCCCGGTGAACACTGAAGCTTTCTTT.

J is TRBJ1-2 and V is TRBV7-9, with D possibly matching TRBD1 (5 bases). Germline lookup yields CDR1 SEHNR and CDR2 FQNEAQ (reference sequence). The V end lost 1 base, the J end lost 4 bases, and 7 bases lay between the germline ends. The length of the CDR3 is 13 residues. This chain's CDR3 is CASSLVGGYGYTF. CDR3 bases: TGTGCCAGCAGCTTAGTGGGGGGCTATGGCTACACCTTC.

The gene calls are TRBV6-6 and TRBJ2-1; no definite D call. Between the trimmed V and J ends, which lost 6 bases and 7 bases, there was a span of 7 bases. The CDR3 extends over 11 amino acids. Germline V gene sequence: CDR1 MNHNY, CDR2 SVGAGI (reference sequence). This CDR3 reads CASSPLNEQFF. The CDR3, as DNA: TGTGCCAGCAGCCCTCTTAATGAGCAGTTCTTC.

The chain carries TRBV4-3 and TRBJ1-2, with TRBD1 matching over 8 bases. Germline lookup yields CDR1 LGHNA and CDR2 YSLEER. The CDR3 runs 14 residues. Trimming cost V 1 base and J 8 bases; bases outside gene matches: 6. The CDR3 DNA sequence: TGCGCCAGCAGCCAAGGACGCAGGGGGCAGGGCTACACCTTC. Translating gives CASSQGRRGQGYTF.

V gene TRBV7-9 combines with J gene TRBJ1-2; 9 positions agree with TRBD1. V lost 5 bases and J lost 5; bases outside the gene matches: 6. Germline loops: CDR1 SEHNR, CDR2 FQNEAQ (reference sequence). The CDR3 is 14 residues long. CDR3 loop: CASSSGQGRYGYTF. CDR3 in DNA: TGTGCCAGCAGCAGCGGACAGGGGCGGTATGGCTACACCTTC.

CDR3 DNA sequence: TGTGCCAGCAGCCCAGGACAGGGACGAGCGAACACTGAAGCTTTCTTT. This sequence encodes CASSPGQGRANTEAFF. This rearrangement joins TRBV6-2 or TRBV6-3 to TRBJ1-1; 8 nucleotides align to TRBD1. Germline CDR1 is MNHEY and CDR2 is SVGEGT. Unmatched junction bases numbered 10, after V lost 6 bases and J lost 1 base. The CDR3 length is 16 residues.

The chain uses TRBV30 and TRBJ1-1; perhaps TRBD1 as D (5 bases). The germline CDR1 and CDR2 sequences are GTSNPN and SVGIG (reference sequence). V dropped 3 bases and J dropped 5 bases, with 16 bases sitting between them. This CDR3 is built from 14 residues. CDR3 region: CAWRPTGVWTEAFF. The CDR3 DNA reads TGTGCCTGGAGGCCCACGGGGGTTTGGACTGAAGCTTTCTTT.

The genes are TRBV18 and TRBJ2-1, with TRBD2 identical over 10 bases. Germline assignment: CDR1 KGHSH and CDR2 LQKENI. The CDR3 loop spans 16 amino acids. J lost 1 base, V lost 3 bases, and 3 bases had no gene match. CDR3 protein: CASSPGAGGSYNEQFF. CDR3 in DNA: TGTGCCAGCTCACCCGGAGCGGGGGGGTCCTACAATGAGCAGTTCTTC.

V gene TRBV18 combines with J gene TRBJ2-3; 9 bases are shared with TRBD1. The germline V gene has CDR1 KGHSH and CDR2 LQKENI. The CDR3 runs 17 residues. After removal of 1 base from V and 0 bases from J, the junction contained 5 bases not matched to a gene. Here the CDR3 DNA reads TGTGCCAGCTCACCACGGACAGGGGTCTCTAGCACAGATACGCAGTATTTT. It yields the protein CASSPRTGVSSTDTQYF.

The CDR3 DNA sequence: TGTGCCAGCAGTTTTTCAGGGCCCAATCAGCCCCAGCATTTT. Translating it yields CASSFSGPNQPQHF. The chain employs TRBV6-5 and TRBJ1-5; tentatively, D is TRBD1 (5 bases). Germline CDR1 reads MNHEY; CDR2 reads SVGAGI. This CDR3 is 14 amino acids long. Trimming removed 4 bases at V and 3 bases at J, with 10 bases between.